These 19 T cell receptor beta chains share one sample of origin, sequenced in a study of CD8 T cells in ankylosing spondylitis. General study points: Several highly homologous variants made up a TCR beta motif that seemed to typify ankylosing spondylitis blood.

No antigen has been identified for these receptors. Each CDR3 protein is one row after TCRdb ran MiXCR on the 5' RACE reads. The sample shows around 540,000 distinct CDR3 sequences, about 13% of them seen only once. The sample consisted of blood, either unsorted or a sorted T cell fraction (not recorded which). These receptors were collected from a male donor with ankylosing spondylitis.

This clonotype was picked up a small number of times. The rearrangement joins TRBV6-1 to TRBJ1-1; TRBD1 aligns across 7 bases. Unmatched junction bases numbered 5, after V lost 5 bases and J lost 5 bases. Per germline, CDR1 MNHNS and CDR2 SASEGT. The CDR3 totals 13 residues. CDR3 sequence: CASSKPGGTEAFF. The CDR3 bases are TGTGCCAGCAGTAAACCAGGGGGGACTGAAGCTTTCTTT.

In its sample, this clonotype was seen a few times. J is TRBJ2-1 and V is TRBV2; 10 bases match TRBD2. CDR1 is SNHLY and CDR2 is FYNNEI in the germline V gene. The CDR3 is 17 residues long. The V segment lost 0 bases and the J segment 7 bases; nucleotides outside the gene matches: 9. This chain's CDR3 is CASSEALPSGRPNEQFF. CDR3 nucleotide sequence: TGTGCCAGCAGTGAAGCGCTTCCTAGCGGGAGACCGAATGAGCAGTTCTTC.

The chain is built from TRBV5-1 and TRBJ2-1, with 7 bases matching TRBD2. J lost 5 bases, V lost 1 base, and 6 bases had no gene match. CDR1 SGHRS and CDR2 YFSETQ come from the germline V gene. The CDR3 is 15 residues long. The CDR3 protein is CASSLMGGTHNEQFF. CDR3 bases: TGCGCCAGCAGCTTGATGGGAGGGACCCACAATGAGCAGTTCTTC. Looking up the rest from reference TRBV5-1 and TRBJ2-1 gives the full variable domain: KAGVTQTPRYLIKTRGQQVTLSCSPISGHRSVSWYQQTPGQGLQFLFEYFSETQRNKGNFPGRFSGRQFSNSRSEMNVSTLELGDSALYLCASSLMGGTHNEQFFGPGTRLTVL.

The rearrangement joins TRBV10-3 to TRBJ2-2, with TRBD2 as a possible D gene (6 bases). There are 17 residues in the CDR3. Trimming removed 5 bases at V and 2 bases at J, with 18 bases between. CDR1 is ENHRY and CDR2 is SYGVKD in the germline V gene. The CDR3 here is CAISKFGGSLNTGELFF. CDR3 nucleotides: TGTGCCATCAGTAAATTTGGAGGGTCTCTAAACACCGGGGAGCTGTTTTTT.

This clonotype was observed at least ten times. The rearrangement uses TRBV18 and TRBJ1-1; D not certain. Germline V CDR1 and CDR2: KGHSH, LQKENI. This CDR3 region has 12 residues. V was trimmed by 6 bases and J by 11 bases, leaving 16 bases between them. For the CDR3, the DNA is TGTGCCAGCTCCTCGGGCGAAAGCTGGGCTTTCTTT. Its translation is CASSSGESWAFF.

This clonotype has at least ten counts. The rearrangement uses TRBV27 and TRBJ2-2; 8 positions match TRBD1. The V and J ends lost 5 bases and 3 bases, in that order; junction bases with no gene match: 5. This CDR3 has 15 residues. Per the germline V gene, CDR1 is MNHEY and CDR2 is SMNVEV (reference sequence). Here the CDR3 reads CASSQDRADTGELFF. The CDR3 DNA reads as TGTGCCAGCAGTCAGGACAGGGCGGACACCGGGGAGCTGTTTTTT.

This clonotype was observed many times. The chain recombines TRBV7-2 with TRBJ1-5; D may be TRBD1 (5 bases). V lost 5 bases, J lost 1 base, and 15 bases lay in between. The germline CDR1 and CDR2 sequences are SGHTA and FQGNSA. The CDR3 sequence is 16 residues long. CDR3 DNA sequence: TGTGCCAGCAGCCCTCAGGGTGGAAAAAGCAATCAGCCCCAGCATTTT. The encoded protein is CASSPQGGKSNQPQHF. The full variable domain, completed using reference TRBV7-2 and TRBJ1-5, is GAGVSQSPSNKVTEKGKDVELRCDPISGHTALYWYRQSLGQGLEFLIYFQGNSAPDKSGLPSDRFSAERTGGSVSTLTIQRTQQEDSAVYLCASSPQGGKSNQPQHFGDGTRLSIL.

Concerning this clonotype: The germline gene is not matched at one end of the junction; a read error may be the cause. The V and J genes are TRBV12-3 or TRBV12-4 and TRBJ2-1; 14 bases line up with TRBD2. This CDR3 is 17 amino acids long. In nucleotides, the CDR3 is TGTGCCAGCAGTTTACCTGTCCCGGGGACTAGCGGGAGTGAAGCTTCCTTC. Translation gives CASSLPVPGTSGSEASF.

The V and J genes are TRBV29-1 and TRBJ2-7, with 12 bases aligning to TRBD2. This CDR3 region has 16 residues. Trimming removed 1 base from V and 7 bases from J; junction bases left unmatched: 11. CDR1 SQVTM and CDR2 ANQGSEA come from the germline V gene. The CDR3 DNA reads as TGCAGCGTTGAAGGGACTAGCGGGGTGGGGTGGACTGAGCAGTACTTC. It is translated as CSVEGTSGVGWTEQYF.

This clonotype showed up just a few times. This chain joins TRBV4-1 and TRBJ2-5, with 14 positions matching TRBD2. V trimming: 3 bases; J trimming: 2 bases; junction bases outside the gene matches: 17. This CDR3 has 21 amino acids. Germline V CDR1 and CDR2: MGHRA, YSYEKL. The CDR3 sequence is CASSQGLWTSGRKSLQETQYF. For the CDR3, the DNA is TGCGCCAGCAGCCAGGGCCTCTGGACTAGCGGGAGGAAGAGCCTTCAAGAGACCCAGTACTTC.

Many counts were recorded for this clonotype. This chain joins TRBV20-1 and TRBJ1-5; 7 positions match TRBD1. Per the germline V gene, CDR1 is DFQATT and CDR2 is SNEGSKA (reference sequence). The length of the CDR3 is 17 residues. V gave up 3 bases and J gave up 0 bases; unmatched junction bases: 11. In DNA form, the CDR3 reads TGCAGTGCTAGCCAGACAGGGCTGCTCTATAGCAATCAGCCCCAGCATTTT. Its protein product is CSASQTGLLYSNQPQHF.

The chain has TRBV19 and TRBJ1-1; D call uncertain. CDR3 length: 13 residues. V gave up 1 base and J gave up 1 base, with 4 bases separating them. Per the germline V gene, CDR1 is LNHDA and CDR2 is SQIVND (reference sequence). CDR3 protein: CASSIVANTEAFF. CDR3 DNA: TGTGCCAGTAGTATAGTGGCGAACACTGAAGCTTTCTTT.

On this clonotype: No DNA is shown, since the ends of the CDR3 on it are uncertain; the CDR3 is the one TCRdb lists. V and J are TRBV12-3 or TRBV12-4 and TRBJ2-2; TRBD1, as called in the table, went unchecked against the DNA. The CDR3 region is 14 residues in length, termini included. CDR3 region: CASSSSTGAGELFF.

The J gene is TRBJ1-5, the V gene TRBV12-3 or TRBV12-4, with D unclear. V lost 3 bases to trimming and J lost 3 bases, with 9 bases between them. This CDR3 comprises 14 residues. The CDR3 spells CASSFGRFNQPQHF. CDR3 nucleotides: TGTGCCAGCAGTTTTGGCAGGTTCAATCAGCCCCAGCATTTT.

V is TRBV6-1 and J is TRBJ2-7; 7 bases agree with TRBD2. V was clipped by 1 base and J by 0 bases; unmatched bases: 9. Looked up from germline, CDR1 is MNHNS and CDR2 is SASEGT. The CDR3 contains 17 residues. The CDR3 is CASSEVGKREASYEQYV. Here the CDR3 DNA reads TGTGCCAGCAGTGAAGTCGGAAAGCGGGAAGCCTCCTACGAGCAGTACGTC.

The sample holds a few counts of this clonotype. DNA for the CDR3: TGTGCCAGCACTAAAGCGGGAGTGGTAGATACGCAGTATTTT. This codes for CASTKAGVVDTQYF. The chain combines TRBV12-3 or TRBV12-4 with TRBJ2-3, with 8 bases identical to TRBD2. With V trimmed by 7 bases and J by 5 bases, 8 bases remained unmatched. The CDR3 is 14 amino acids.

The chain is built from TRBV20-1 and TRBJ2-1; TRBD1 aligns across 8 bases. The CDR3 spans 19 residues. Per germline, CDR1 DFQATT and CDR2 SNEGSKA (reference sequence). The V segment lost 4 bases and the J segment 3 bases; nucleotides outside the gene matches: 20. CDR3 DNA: TGCAGTGCTACCCGACAGGGGAGACAGGGTAGTTTCTTCTACAATGAGCAGTTCTTC. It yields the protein CSATRQGRQGSFFYNEQFF.

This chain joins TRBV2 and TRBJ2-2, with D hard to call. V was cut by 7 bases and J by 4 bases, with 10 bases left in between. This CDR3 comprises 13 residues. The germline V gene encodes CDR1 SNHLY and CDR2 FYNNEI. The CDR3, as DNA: TGTGCCAGCACTATGTCTTCCACCGGGGAGCTGTTTTTT. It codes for CASTMSSTGELFF.

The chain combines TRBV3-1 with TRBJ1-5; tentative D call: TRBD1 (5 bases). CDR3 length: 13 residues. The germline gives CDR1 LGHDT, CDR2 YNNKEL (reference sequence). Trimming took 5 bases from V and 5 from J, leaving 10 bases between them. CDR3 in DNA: TGTGCCAGCAGCGAAGGGACGTATCAGCCCCAGCATTTT. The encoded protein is CASSEGTYQPQHF.